The sequence of this T cell receptor beta chain was determined in a study of cytotoxic CD8 clonotypes in ibrutinib-treated CLL. Study background: Within the patient group, approximately 10 were relapsed/refractory and fewer than 16 treatment-naive, and 17 were IGHV unmutated. Whole-study findings and limits: Pretreatment clonality was elevated relative to age-matched healthy donors and paralleled circulating CD8+ T-cell counts. With treatment, public clonotypes, which were uncommon, either contracted or remained stable.

Germline lookup yields CDR1 SGHRS and CDR2 YFSETQ. V shed 4 bases and J shed 3 bases, with 17 bases lying between them. This CDR3 has 15 residues. Sequencing was designed to attain a depth spanning 1 in 200,000 to 1 in 1 million T cells. Some clones are missing from TCRdb's copy, which holds only in-frame ones; the method was immunoSEQ multiplex PCR. The sample includes about 200,000 clones, more than 75% of them seen just once. Points on this clone: Its matching antigen is unknown.

The material was PBMCs, obtained after 12 months of ibrutinib treatment. V and J are TRBV5-1 and TRBJ2-7; either TRBD1 or TRBD2 may fit D (5 bases each). The sequence was collected from a human donor with chronic lymphocytic leukemia. The CDR3 DNA follows: TGCGCCAGCAGCCCCGGCCAGGGACCTGTCTACGAGCAGTACTTC. It encodes CASSPGQGPVYEQYF.